This T cell receptor beta chain was captured by sequencing in a study of T cells in Graves' hyperthyroidism and ophthalmopathy. Amplification of TCR beta CDR3 regions was performed using RNA transcripts as template. The TCR CDR3 was amplified in a first-round RT-PCR using the HTBI primer set. TCRdb re-analysed the multiplex PCR reads in MiXCR, keeping a single row per CDR3 protein. The sample consists of about 760,000 distinct CDR3 sequences, approximately 36% of them appearing once. These patients, aged 18 to 65, had recently diagnosed hyperthyroidism lasting under 2 months. The CDR3 sequence is 14 residues long. The germline gives CDR1 WSHSY, CDR2 SAAADI. V shed 6 bases and J shed 4 bases, with 15 bases lying between them. This clonotype was recorded a few times.

This TCR was sampled from a woman aged 40 to 50 with Graves' hyperthyroidism. The sample was blood. The chain uses TRBV10-2 and TRBJ2-5, with D perhaps TRBD1 (6 bases). CDR3 DNA sequence: TGCGCCAGCAGGCCGAACAGGGTAGGAGAGACCCAGTACTTC. Translation gives CASRPNRVGETQYF.